This T cell receptor beta chain was documented in a study of shared clonotypes between healthy human individuals. As concerns this clone: Its antigen remains unknown.

The assay used deep level. Genomic DNA per cell subset filled all wells of several immunoSEQ plates. Sequencing used immunoSEQ multiplex PCR; TCRdb keeps in-frame clones, though not all of them. Of 470,000 or so clones in the sample, 81% were seen once. The V and J ends lost 3 bases and 5 bases, in that order; junction bases with no gene match: 3. The CDR3 consists of 14 residues. Per the germline V gene, CDR1 is LNHDA and CDR2 is SQIVND (reference sequence). Whole-study results and caveats: Researchers sampled only blood; tissue repertoires likely differ.

The sample consisted of PBMCs. This TCR was recovered from a woman aged 40 to 49 in good health. Some clones in this sample may be carry-over from other donors' samples. The rearrangement joins TRBV19 to TRBJ2-1; 8 bases are a match to TRBD1. Written as DNA, the CDR3 is TGTGCCAGTAGTATCCAGGGGGCGGACAATGAGCAGTTCTTC. It specifies CASSIQGADNEQFF.